The rows below give T cell receptor beta chains drawn from one sample of a study of blood T cells in healthy people across ages. MiXCR, applied by TCRdb to the 5' RACE reads, yields one record per CDR3 protein. The table has about 1.5 million distinct CDR3 sequences, approximately 39% seen once. Source material: blood. Receptors originate from a young woman in good health. The CDR3 runs from the conserved cysteine through the conserved F or W. For some rows the clone size is stated as once, few or many, or as a class when expanded; others skip it.

J gene: .; V gene: TRBV20-1; clone size: .; CDR3 protein: CSARDSPYNEQYF
J gene: TRBJ1-6; V gene: TRBV6-2/TRBV6-3; clone size: few; CDR3 protein: CASRSGELSWSPLHF
J gene: .; V gene: TRBV11-1; clone size: few; CDR3 protein: CASSHWTGNYNEQYF
J gene: TRBJ1-6; V gene: TRBV25-1; clone size: .; CDR3 protein: CASSEFLGYNSPLHF
J gene: TRBJ2-1; V gene: TRBV7-2; clone size: few; CDR3 protein: CASSYLAHEQFF
J gene: .; V gene: TRBV7-9; clone size: .; CDR3 protein: CASSPGTMAYEQYF
J gene: TRBJ2-1; V gene: TRBV7-2; clone size: many; CDR3 protein: CASSFTSGGKGEQFF
J gene: TRBJ1-2; V gene: TRBV10-3; clone size: .; CDR3 protein: CAISGLPTNYGYTF
J gene: TRBJ2-7; V gene: TRBV4-1; clone size: .; CDR3 protein: CASSPPNPTAGREQYF
J gene: TRBJ2-5; V gene: TRBV11-2; clone size: few; CDR3 protein: CASSSWGGMTYQETQYF
J gene: TRBJ2-7; V gene: TRBV20-1; clone size: .; CDR3 protein: CSATNSGRSSYEQYF
J gene: TRBJ2-1; V gene: TRBV11-2; clone size: .; CDR3 protein: CASSLAGTALLSSYNEQFF
J gene: TRBJ2-3; V gene: TRBV4-3; clone size: .; CDR3 protein: CASSRVAGDTQYF
J gene: .; V gene: TRBV29-1; clone size: .; CDR3 protein: CGVIFRDRGYEQYF
J gene: TRBJ1-2; V gene: TRBV6-5; clone size: .; CDR3 protein: CASSYSVRDDYGYTF
J gene: TRBJ2-1; V gene: TRBV28; clone size: .; CDR3 protein: CASNPGVSGNNEQFF
J gene: TRBJ2-1; V gene: TRBV4-2; clone size: .; CDR3 protein: CASSRDIGQFF
J gene: TRBJ2-2; V gene: TRBV4-3; clone size: few; CDR3 protein: CASSRESGGVPGELFF
J gene: TRBJ1-2; V gene: TRBV5-1; clone size: .; CDR3 protein: CASSRSQAGPDGYTF
J gene: .; V gene: TRBV7-6; clone size: few; CDR3 protein: CASSLAGTRNEQYF
J gene: TRBJ1-2; V gene: TRBV29-1; clone size: .; CDR3 protein: CSVGSGQSSGYTF
J gene: TRBJ2-3; V gene: TRBV2; clone size: .; CDR3 protein: CASSVGRPDTQYF
J gene: TRBJ1-1; V gene: TRBV4-3; clone size: .; CDR3 protein: CASSQGVNGLEAFF